The 28 T cell receptor beta chains below come from one sample, sequenced in a study of blood T cells in healthy people across ages. It was with a sample-barcoded 5' primer and a J-beta primer mix that a second PCR of about 6 to 11 cycles was run. Via MiXCR, TCRdb re-called the 5' RACE reads, giving one row per CDR3 protein. The repertoire holds about 780,000 distinct CDR3 sequences, roughly 24% seen once, with 3% in the top ten. These data were also filed under a second study, of T cells of mothers and their children.

The sequenced sample consisted of blood. The receptors stem from a boy aged 5-17 years in good health.

This clonotype has a single count. V usage is TRBV20-1 and J usage is TRBJ2-3; tentatively, D is TRBD2 (5 bases). The CDR3 consists of 15 residues. CDR1 DFQATT and CDR2 SNEGSKA come from the germline V gene (reference sequence). V lost 1 base and J lost 2, with 13 bases in between. The CDR3 nucleotides are TGCAGTGCTAGAGCAATGTGGGGAGCCACAGATACGCAGTATTTT. Translation gives CSARAMWGATDTQYF.

This clonotype came up a few times. The chain links TRBV28 to TRBJ1-4; D remains ambiguous. Trimming cost V 3 bases and J 4 bases, with 6 bases left between them. CDR1 is MDHEN, CDR2 SYDVKM, per germline. The CDR3 has 13 residues. CDR3 region: CASSLSDNEKLFF. CDR3 DNA sequence: TGTGCCAGCAGTTTGAGTGATAATGAAAAACTGTTTTTT.

The chain carries TRBV19 and TRBJ1-4; D not certain. Trimming removed 6 bases at V and 2 bases at J, with 16 bases between. The CDR3 loop spans 16 amino acids. The germline V gene has CDR1 LNHDA and CDR2 SQIVND (reference sequence). In DNA, the CDR3 is TGTGCCAGTAGAGCAACTCATGGCTCCACTAATGAAAAACTGTTTTTT. Protein: CASRATHGSTNEKLFF.

This clonotype showed up just a few times. V and J are TRBV28 and TRBJ2-5; D is perhaps TRBD1 (5 bases). This CDR3 has 15 residues. Germline values: CDR1 MDHEN, CDR2 SYDVKM. Trimming cost V 6 bases and J 4 bases, with 18 bases left between them. The CDR3: CASSDSLIKGETQYF. DNA of the CDR3: TGTGCCAGCAGCGACAGTCTGATCAAGGGAGAGACCCAGTACTTC.

This clonotype was counted only a few times. The rearrangement links TRBV15 to TRBJ2-5; TRBD2 is a possible D gene (5 bases). The closer fit of TRBJ2-1 to the DNA end suggests the J call may be wrong. Germline V gene sequence: CDR1 LNHNV, CDR2 YYDKDF (reference sequence). The CDR3 extends over 17 amino acids. CDR3 residues: CATSRGRGVTASGEQFF. In DNA, the CDR3 is TGTGCCACCAGCAGAGGACGGGGTGTTACAGCCTCCGGTGAGCAGTTCTTC.

This clonotype was seen a few times. The chain has TRBV9 and TRBJ2-5; maybe TRBD2 (6 bases). With 0 bases removed from V and 3 bases from J, the gap between germline ends came to 12 bases. CDR3 size: 15 residues. Germline V gene data show CDR1 as SGDLS and CDR2 as YYNGEE. CDR3 region: CASSVVSGDKETQYF. CDR3 DNA sequence: TGTGCCAGCAGCGTAGTGTCGGGAGACAAAGAGACCCAGTACTTC.

This clonotype came up a few times. A read error is likely, as this CDR3 ends without the conserved phenylalanine or tryptophan. The chain is built from TRBV14 and TRBJ1-6; possibly TRBD1 for D (5 bases). Germline values: CDR1 SGHDN, CDR2 FVKESK. The CDR3 runs to 13 residues. V dropped 1 base and J dropped 10 bases, with 8 bases sitting between them. The CDR3 here is CASSQVQGSPLHS. Here the CDR3 DNA reads TGTGCCAGCAGCCAAGTCCAGGGATCACCCCTCCACTCT.

This clonotype occurred once. J is TRBJ1-1 and V is TRBV18; TRBD1 agrees at 9 bases. CDR1 is KGHSH, CDR2 LQKENI, per germline. The trim removed 2 bases at V and 7 bases at J, leaving 5 bases unmatched. This CDR3 spans 14 amino acids. Written as DNA, the CDR3 is TGTGCCAGCTCACCAGGGACAGGGAAGGGTGAAGCTTTCTTT. Translating it yields CASSPGTGKGEAFF. The full variable domain, completed using reference TRBV18 and TRBJ1-1, is NAGVMQNPRHLVRRRGQEARLRCSPMKGHSHVYWYRQLPEEGLKFMVYLQKENIIDESGMPKERFSAEFPKEGPSILRIQQVVRGDSAAYFCASSPGTGKGEAFFGQGTRLTVV.

This chain uses TRBV9 with TRBJ1-1; tentative D call: TRBD1 (6 bases). From germline, CDR1 is SGDLS and CDR2 YYNGEE. The CDR3 has 13 residues. V dropped 0 bases and J dropped 6 bases, with 9 bases sitting between them. Written as DNA, the CDR3 is TGTGCCAGCAGCGTAGAGGGGGAAGCTGAAGCTTTCTTT. It specifies CASSVEGEAEAFF.

V gene TRBV11-2 combines with J gene TRBJ2-5; 7 bases fit TRBD1. The J call may be faulty, since TRBJ2-7 better matches the DNA end. From germline, CDR1 is SGHAT and CDR2 FQNNGV. CDR3 length equals 14 residues. For the CDR3, the DNA is TGTGCCAGCAGCTTAGTGACAGGGCCCTACGAGCAGTACTTC. It yields the protein CASSLVTGPYEQYF.

This clonotype was found a few times. V is TRBV12-3 or TRBV12-4 and J is TRBJ2-5; 11 bases align to TRBD1. The CDR3 spans 15 residues. V was clipped by 6 bases and J by 4 bases; unmatched bases: 7. Here the CDR3 reads CASSGQGASGETQYF. The CDR3 DNA is TGTGCCAGCAGCGGACAGGGGGCGAGCGGAGAGACCCAGTACTTC.

The V gene is TRBV10-3, the J gene TRBJ1-1; 7 bases map to TRBD1. The CDR3 is made up of 12 amino acids. V lost 7 bases, J lost 4 bases, and 3 bases stayed unmatched. Germline assignment: CDR1 ENHRY and CDR2 SYGVKD. The chain's CDR3 is CAIKPGGTEAFF. The DNA of the CDR3 is TGTGCCATCAAACCAGGGGGCACTGAAGCTTTCTTT.

This clonotype was seen a few times. V usage is TRBV5-1 and J usage is TRBJ1-4; perhaps TRBD1 as D (5 bases). Germline CDR1 is SGHRS and CDR2 is YFSETQ. This CDR3 comprises 15 residues. Trimming left V 4 bases short and J 1 base short, with 11 bases between. The CDR3 sequence is CASSHRDQTNEKLFF. CDR3 DNA sequence: TGCGCCAGCAGCCACCGGGACCAAACTAATGAAAAACTGTTTTTT.

The sample holds a few counts of this clonotype. The chain is built from TRBV5-1 and TRBJ1-4; D not resolved. Germline V CDR1 and CDR2: SGHRS, YFSETQ. Between the trimmed V and J ends, which lost 7 bases and 3 bases, there was a span of 19 bases. This CDR3 has 16 amino acids. DNA of the CDR3: TGCGCCAGCTCCATACAAGCGGGTTCGCCTAATGAAAAACTGTTTTTT. It translates to CASSIQAGSPNEKLFF.

This clonotype came up a few times. The chain uses TRBV7-7 and TRBJ2-7; 8 bases are a match to TRBD1. Germline CDR1 reads SSHAT; CDR2 reads FNYEAQ (reference sequence). The CDR3 sequence is 18 residues long. The J segment lost 7 bases and the V segment lost 2 bases, leaving 19 bases of the junction unmatched. CDR3 loop: CASSLTPFIGRGRKEQYF. In nucleotides, the CDR3 is TGTGCCAGCAGCTTAACTCCGTTTATAGGCAGGGGGCGAAAAGAGCAGTACTTC.

This clonotype was observed many times. V gene TRBV20-1 combines with J gene TRBJ2-5; D gene ambiguous. This CDR3 comprises 12 residues. The germline gives CDR1 DFQATT, CDR2 SNEGSKA (reference sequence). The ends were cut back, 6 bases at V and 4 bases at J, with 12 bases in the middle. CDR3 loop: CSAWVPGETQYF. The CDR3 DNA sequence: TGCAGTGCATGGGTCCCCGGAGAGACCCAGTACTTC.

This chain uses TRBV11-2 with TRBJ2-1; 8 nucleotides match TRBD2. The length of the CDR3 is 15 residues. Trimming removed 5 bases from V and 8 bases from J; junction bases left unmatched: 11. Germline V lookup: CDR1 SGHAT, CDR2 FQNNGV. CDR3 DNA: TGTGCCAGCAGCCCATTCGGGGGGGCCCTCGATGAGCAGTTCTTC. Translated, it gives CASSPFGGALDEQFF.

This clonotype was detected a few times. The chain employs TRBV7-9 and TRBJ2-7; no clear D. The CDR3 has 12 amino acids. Germline values: CDR1 SEHNR, CDR2 FQNEAQ (reference sequence). The ends were cut back, 5 bases at V and 5 bases at J, with 10 bases in the middle. Here the CDR3 DNA reads TGTGCCAGCAGCGAAGACACTGACGAGCAGTACTTC. It specifies CASSEDTDEQYF.

This clonotype showed up just a few times. The gene calls are TRBV12-3 or TRBV12-4 and TRBJ2-7; weak D call: TRBD2 (5 bases). There are 13 residues in the CDR3. Trimming removed 1 base at V and 3 bases at J, with 7 bases between. The CDR3 spells CASSLGEIYEQYF. Here the CDR3 DNA reads TGTGCCAGCAGTTTAGGGGAGATCTACGAGCAGTACTTC.

This chain links TRBV12-3 or TRBV12-4 with TRBJ2-7; D is uncertain. With 3 bases removed from V and 7 bases from J, the gap between germline ends came to 16 bases. The CDR3 sequence is 14 residues long. The DNA of the CDR3 is TGTGCCAGCAGTTTCGGTGGGCAGAACGGAGAGCAGTACTTC. This translates into CASSFGGQNGEQYF.

In this sample, this clonotype turned up many times. The chain couples TRBV5-1 to TRBJ2-5; 9 positions match TRBD1. CDR1 SGHRS and CDR2 YFSETQ come from the germline V gene. Trimming took 4 bases from V and 5 from J; bases not matched to a gene: 9. This CDR3 region has 15 residues. The CDR3 here is CASSDSGTGSETQYF. The CDR3 coding sequence is TGCGCCAGCAGCGACTCCGGGACAGGGAGCGAGACCCAGTACTTC.

The J gene is TRBJ1-5, the V gene TRBV30, with D perhaps matching TRBD1 (6 bases). Germline CDR1 is GTSNPN and CDR2 is SVGIG (reference sequence). Trimming took off 2 bases at V and 7 bases at J, with 9 bases between the two ends. This CDR3 has 12 amino acids. The chain's CDR3 is CAWSTGTQPQHF. DNA for the CDR3: TGTGCCTGGAGTACAGGGACGCAGCCCCAGCATTTT.

V gene TRBV2 combines with J gene TRBJ1-2; no clear D gene. The ends were cut back, 2 bases at V and 5 bases at J, with 12 bases in the middle. Germline V gene sequence: CDR1 SNHLY, CDR2 FYNNEI. This CDR3 is 14 amino acids long. The CDR3 is CASSEREGLYGYTF. Written as DNA, the CDR3 is TGTGCCAGCAGTGAACGGGAAGGGTTATATGGCTACACCTTC.

This clonotype appeared a few times. The chain joins TRBV29-1 to TRBJ1-2; D call uncertain. The germline gives CDR1 SQVTM, CDR2 ANQGSEA. The ends were cut back, 6 bases at V and 4 bases at J, with 18 bases in the middle. The CDR3 has 14 residues. CDR3 DNA: TGCAGCGTAAAGAGATGGGGAGTTGGCTATGGCTACACCTTC. It yields the protein CSVKRWGVGYGYTF.

The chain uses TRBV9 and TRBJ2-3; D remains ambiguous. The CDR3 totals 18 residues. Germline CDR1 reads SGDLS; CDR2 reads YYNGEE. Trimming shortened V by 0 bases and J by 4 bases, and 21 bases separated the two germline ends. CDR3 loop: CASSVAPTSGRGPDTQYF. CDR3 in DNA: TGTGCCAGCAGCGTAGCCCCAACATCTGGTCGAGGTCCAGATACGCAGTATTTT.

The V and J genes are TRBV20-1 and TRBJ1-5; 8 nucleotides align to TRBD1. The germline gives CDR1 DFQATT, CDR2 SNEGSKA (reference sequence). V trimming: 5 bases; J trimming: 2 bases; junction bases outside the gene matches: 5. The length of the CDR3 is 14 residues. The CDR3 spells CSALDRDGNQPQHF. CDR3 DNA sequence: TGCAGTGCTTTGGACAGGGATGGCAATCAGCCCCAGCATTTT.

This clonotype was recorded a few times. The V call is TRBV20-1, the J call TRBJ2-5; no reliable D call. The J call is doubtful: the DNA matches TRBJ2-7 better. The CDR3 has 13 amino acids. In germline, CDR1 is DFQATT, CDR2 SNEGSKA (reference sequence). The CDR3 coding sequence is TGCAGTGCTCCCCTGGGCCCTGGGTTCGAGCAGTACTTC. This sequence encodes CSAPLGPGFEQYF.

The gene calls are TRBV20-1 and TRBJ2-1; 10 bases map to TRBD1. The end of the DNA fits TRBJ2-5 better, so the J call may be wrong. This CDR3 region has 14 residues. Per germline, CDR1 DFQATT and CDR2 SNEGSKA (reference sequence). CDR3 in amino acids: CSAEPGQGRETQYF. CDR3 nucleotides: TGCAGTGCCGAGCCGGGACAGGGGAGGGAGACCCAGTACTTC.